Below are 28 T cell receptor beta chains sequenced from a single sample in a study of response to subunit inactivated influenza vaccine. A single record per CDR3 protein comes from TCRdb applying MiXCR to the RT-PCR reads. The sample holds approximately 700,000 distinct CDR3 sequences; more than 11% are singletons and the top ten take around 6.5%. The material was PBMCs from blood, obtained around 14 days before vaccination. These receptors originate from a middle-aged man who received an inactivated influenza vaccine.

This clonotype was detected a few times. The J gene is TRBJ2-1, the V gene TRBV7-9; 8 positions agree with TRBD1. This CDR3 has 15 residues. Germline loops: CDR1 SEHNR, CDR2 FQNEAQ (reference sequence). V trimming: 5 bases; J trimming: 4 bases; junction bases outside the gene matches: 7. Written as DNA, the CDR3 is TGTGCCAGCAGCGGAAAGGACAGGGCGTACAATGAGCAGTTCTTC. Translating gives CASSGKDRAYNEQFF. The full variable domain, with the rest looked up from reference TRBV7-9 and TRBJ2-1, is DTGVSQNPRHKITKRGQNVTFRCDPISEHNRLYWYRQTLGQGPEFLTYFQNEAQLEKSRLLSDRFSAERPKGSFSTLEIQRTEQGDSAMYLCASSGKDRAYNEQFFGPGTRLTVL.

In this sample, this clonotype turned up a few times. V usage is TRBV29-1 and J usage is TRBJ1-5; D might be TRBD1 (6 bases). Germline V gene lookup returns CDR1 SQVTM and CDR2 ANQGSEA. V lost 7 bases to trimming and J lost 6 bases, with 16 bases between them. This CDR3 has 13 residues. The chain's CDR3 is CSATGGAGQPQHF. The CDR3 bases are TGCAGCGCAACGGGGGGGGCGGGTCAGCCCCAGCATTTT.

The V gene is TRBV7-9, the J gene TRBJ1-2, with TRBD1 matching over 9 bases. The CDR3 has 15 residues. CDR1 is SEHNR, CDR2 FQNEAQ, per germline (reference sequence). J was trimmed by 0 bases and V by 5 bases; bases with no gene match: 4. The CDR3 coding sequence is TGTGCCAGCAGCCCGACAGGGGGTACTAACTATGGCTACACCTTC. It translates to CASSPTGGTNYGYTF. Combining the CDR3 with reference TRBV7-9 and TRBJ1-2 gives the whole variable domain DTGVSQNPRHKITKRGQNVTFRCDPISEHNRLYWYRQTLGQGPEFLTYFQNEAQLEKSRLLSDRFSAERPKGSFSTLEIQRTEQGDSAMYLCASSPTGGTNYGYTFGSGTRLTVV.

The sample holds a few counts of this clonotype. An end of the junction differs from the germline gene, which may be a read error. The rearrangement joins TRBV7-9 to TRBJ2-7; D is undetermined. From germline, CDR1 is SEHNR and CDR2 FQNEAQ (reference sequence). This CDR3 has 12 amino acids. CDR3: CASSLASQPHVF. CDR3 nucleotides: TGTGCCAGCAGCTTAGCCAGCCAGCCCCACGTCTTC.

The rearrangement links TRBV4-2 to TRBJ2-2; no firm D call. V lost 0 bases and J lost 5, with 7 bases in between. CDR1 and CDR2 (germline): LGHNA, YNFKEQ. The CDR3 totals 14 residues. CDR3 coding DNA: TGTGCCAGCAGCCAAGACGTTAGGACCGGGGAGCTGTTTTTT. It specifies CASSQDVRTGELFF.

This clonotype has a handful of counts. The chain couples TRBV10-3 to TRBJ2-3, with D unclear. Germline V CDR1 and CDR2: ENHRY, SYGVKD. V lost 4 bases and J lost 1, with 6 bases in between. The CDR3 has 13 residues. CDR3 residues: CAISVGRTDTQYF. The CDR3 DNA follows: TGTGCCATCAGTGTGGGTCGCACAGATACGCAGTATTTT.

This clonotype occurred a few times. The chain employs TRBV4-2 and TRBJ1-1; TRBD1 matches 9 bases. The trim removed 4 bases at V and 4 bases at J, leaving 10 bases unmatched. Germline CDR1 LGHNA, CDR2 YNFKEQ. The CDR3 is made up of 16 amino acids. This CDR3 reads CASSLGQGPLGTEAFF. The CDR3 DNA sequence: TGTGCCAGCAGCCTAGGACAGGGGCCCTTGGGCACTGAAGCTTTCTTT.

In the case of this clonotype: The conserved final phenylalanine or tryptophan is absent from the CDR3, which likely points to a read error. The DNA is left out, because the CDR3 cannot be placed on it with certainty; the CDR3 is given as TCRdb lists it. CDR3 loop: CASSAAGEARL. J is TRBJ1-2 and V is TRBV6-1. Germline V gene sequence: CDR1 MNHNS, CDR2 SASEGT. 11 amino acids form the CDR3, both terminal residues included.

This chain connects TRBV7-8 to TRBJ2-1; D remains ambiguous. V lost 1 base to trimming and J lost 8 bases, with 12 bases between them. This CDR3 is built from 14 residues. Germline-derived CDR1 and CDR2 are SGHVS and FQNEAQ. CDR3: CASSLEDPVDEQFF. The CDR3 DNA reads TGTGCCAGCAGCTTAGAGGACCCCGTAGATGAGCAGTTCTTC.

The V call is TRBV29-1, the J call TRBJ2-7; 9 positions agree with TRBD1. The CDR3 is made up of 15 amino acids. The J segment lost 1 base and the V segment lost 4 bases, leaving 8 bases of the junction unmatched. Germline assignment: CDR1 SQVTM and CDR2 ANQGSEA. CDR3 sequence reads: CSVALQGAGSYEQYF. CDR3 coding DNA: TGCAGCGTTGCTCTACAGGGGGCAGGATCCTACGAGCAGTACTTC.

This clonotype was detected only a few times. The chain combines TRBV6-5 with TRBJ2-5; 14 bases map to TRBD2. V was clipped by 4 bases and J by 5 bases; unmatched bases: 3. Germline V gives CDR1 MNHEY, CDR2 SVGAGI. This CDR3 has 15 amino acids. CDR3 amino acids: CASSSGTSGSETQYF. The CDR3 nucleotides read TGTGCCAGCAGTTCCGGGACTAGCGGGAGTGAGACCCAGTACTTC.

In this sample, this clonotype turned up a few times. This sequence joins TRBV7-2 and TRBJ2-3; D is perhaps TRBD1 or TRBD2 (5 bases each). Deletions cut 5 bases from V and 2 bases from J, with 8 bases between. The CDR3 consists of 13 residues. Per the germline V gene, CDR1 is SGHTA and CDR2 is FQGNSA. CDR3 DNA: TGTGCCAGCAGCCGAGGGACCACAGATACGCAGTATTTT. Its translation: CASSRGTTDTQYF.

This clonotype has just a few counts. The chain is built from TRBV10-3 and TRBJ2-1, with TRBD2 matching over 7 bases. Germline V CDR1 and CDR2: ENHRY, SYGVKD. The CDR3 contains 14 residues. Trimming removed 2 bases from V and 9 bases from J; junction bases left unmatched: 7. This CDR3 is CAISERGSRGEQFF. CDR3 sequence (DNA): TGTGCCATCAGTGAGCGCGGGAGTAGGGGTGAGCAGTTCTTC.

Points on this clonotype: Without the conserved terminal phenylalanine or tryptophan, this CDR3 likely stems from a read error. The chain joins TRBV7-9 to TRBJ1-1; D not certain. There are 12 residues in the CDR3. Between the trimmed V and J ends, which lost 3 bases and 1 base, there was a span of 3 bases. Germline V CDR1 and CDR2: SEHNR, FQNEAQ (reference sequence). CDR3 sequence (DNA): TGTGCCAGCAGCTTCGGGAACACTGAAGCTTTCCTT. Translated: CASSFGNTEAFL.

V usage is TRBV12-3 or TRBV12-4 and J usage is TRBJ2-5; the D is unclear. This CDR3 region has 12 residues. Trimming took off 1 base at V and 3 bases at J, with 3 bases between the two ends. DNA for the CDR3: TGTGCCAGCAGTTTAGAGGAAGAGACCCAGTACTTC. This translates into CASSLEEETQYF.

The gene calls are TRBV3-1 and TRBJ2-5, with TRBD2 identical over 16 bases. CDR3 size: 17 residues. Trimming took 10 bases from V and 2 from J; bases not matched to a gene: 10. Germline-derived CDR1 and CDR2 are LGHDT and YNNKEL (reference sequence). This CDR3 reads CAISPPGLAGGQETQYF. CDR3 DNA: TGTGCCATCAGTCCCCCGGGACTAGCGGGGGGGCAAGAGACCCAGTACTTC.

A few counts support this clonotype. The chain combines TRBV28 with TRBJ1-1; TRBD1 is a possible D gene (5 bases). Germline loops: CDR1 MDHEN, CDR2 SYDVKM. V gave up 6 bases and J gave up 5 bases, with 19 bases separating them. The CDR3 spans 15 residues. CDR3 amino acids: CASRDTRLGRTEAFF. DNA for the CDR3: TGTGCCAGCAGGGACACCAGACTGGGCAGGACTGAAGCTTTCTTT.

There are a few counts of this clonotype. The CDR3 DNA follows: TGCAGTGCTGGCGGCCAGGGGGCCCACGAGCAGTACTTC. Translation: CSAGGQGAHEQYF. The J gene is TRBJ2-7, the V gene TRBV20-1; the match to TRBD1 covers 8 bases. Trimming at V came to 5 bases and at J to 5 bases, leaving 8 bases not matched to a gene. CDR1 and CDR2 (germline): DFQATT, SNEGSKA (reference sequence). The CDR3 consists of 13 residues.

The chain carries TRBV18 and TRBJ2-1, with 8 bases aligning to TRBD1. This CDR3 has 14 amino acids. V trimming: 0 bases; J trimming: 10 bases; junction bases outside the gene matches: 5. CDR1 KGHSH and CDR2 LQKENI come from the germline V gene. Here the CDR3 DNA reads TGTGCCAGCTCACCACCTACAGGGGGATACGAGCAGTTCTTC. This codes for CASSPPTGGYEQFF.

The rearrangement uses TRBV6-5 and TRBJ2-7; TRBD1 matches 8 bases. The CDR3 has 15 amino acids. V was pared by 3 bases and J by 3 bases, with 7 bases of the junction left unmatched. CDR1 is MNHEY and CDR2 is SVGAGI in the germline V gene. The DNA of the CDR3 is TGTGCCAGCAGTTATCGGCCAGACAGGGGCTACGAGCAGTACTTC. This gives the protein CASSYRPDRGYEQYF.

This clonotype was detected a few times. The chain joins TRBV6-5 to TRBJ1-1, with unresolved D. This CDR3 has 16 amino acids. V was trimmed by 0 bases and J by 8 bases, leaving 19 bases between them. Germline values: CDR1 MNHEY, CDR2 SVGAGI. The CDR3 is CASSYSISPPGLEAFF. The CDR3 DNA follows: TGTGCCAGCAGTTACTCGATTTCCCCCCCAGGACTCGAAGCTTTCTTT.

This chain links TRBV11-1 with TRBJ1-1; D perhaps matches TRBD1 (5 bases). V was shortened by 1 base and J by 2 bases, with 20 bases between the two germline ends. This CDR3 spans 18 amino acids. Germline CDR1 SGHAT, CDR2 FQDESV (reference sequence). CDR3 residues: CASSLVRFYRGPNTEAFF. The CDR3 nucleotides read TGTGCCAGCAGCTTAGTTCGCTTTTATCGGGGCCCTAACACTGAAGCTTTCTTT.

This clonotype was counted at least ten times. This chain uses TRBV9 with TRBJ1-5; TRBD1 matches at 8 bases. With 3 bases clipped from V and 6 bases from J, the junction kept 5 bases outside the gene matches. The CDR3 totals 14 residues. The germline gives CDR1 SGDLS, CDR2 YYNGEE. This CDR3 reads CASSATGGAQPQHF. CDR3 nucleotides: TGTGCCAGCAGCGCCACAGGGGGGGCTCAGCCCCAGCATTTT.

The CDR3 DNA follows: TGTGCCAGCAGCACTGGGACAGAAACAGATACGCAGTATTTT. The encoded protein is CASSTGTETDTQYF. The genes are TRBV7-7 and TRBJ2-3, with 7 bases identical to TRBD1. CDR1 and CDR2 (germline): SSHAT, FNYEAQ (reference sequence). The CDR3 is made up of 14 amino acids. Trimming took 5 bases from V and 3 from J; bases not matched to a gene: 5.

The sample holds many counts of this clonotype. V is TRBV29-1 and J is TRBJ2-7, with 7 bases that match TRBD1. V was clipped by 3 bases and J by 3 bases; unmatched bases: 2. In germline, CDR1 is SQVTM, CDR2 ANQGSEA. This CDR3 spans 12 amino acids. CDR3 sequence reads: CSVEGQSYEQYF. For the CDR3, the DNA is TGCAGCGTTGAGGGACAGAGCTACGAGCAGTACTTC.

The rearrangement links TRBV5-1 to TRBJ2-1; 7 bases align to TRBD1. V shed 0 bases and J 0 bases; nucleotides not matched to a gene: 3. The CDR3 consists of 16 residues. Looked up from germline, CDR1 is SGHRS and CDR2 is YFSETQ. CDR3 protein: CASSLVQGSSYNEQFF. The CDR3 coding sequence is TGCGCCAGCAGCTTGGTACAGGGGAGCTCCTACAATGAGCAGTTCTTC.

There are a few counts of this clonotype. This chain's CDR3 is CASSVAPDSLESYGYTF. As DNA, the CDR3 is TGTGCCAGCAGTGTGGCCCCGGACAGCCTAGAATCCTATGGCTACACCTTC. This chain connects TRBV2 to TRBJ1-2, with D perhaps TRBD1 (6 bases). The V gene's germline CDR1 is SNHLY and CDR2 FYNNEI. This CDR3 region has 17 residues. Deletions cut 4 bases from V and 4 bases from J, with 22 bases between.

There are many counts of this clonotype. V is TRBV4-3 and J is TRBJ2-2; D is unresolved. Germline V gene data show CDR1 as LGHNA and CDR2 as YSLEER. This CDR3 has 16 amino acids. The germline V and J ends were trimmed by 3 bases and 5 bases, with 16 bases remaining between them. CDR3 amino acids: CASSQNLNRATGELFF. CDR3 DNA: TGCGCCAGCAGCCAGAACTTGAATAGGGCGACCGGGGAGCTGTTTTTT.